The 14 T cell receptor beta chains below were found in one sample sequenced in a study of cytomegalovirus exposure and HLA in healthy donors (dated by TCRdb to the late 2010s). Libraries were made using the immunoSEQ multiplex PCR assay. For the multiplex PCR, a mixture combining 60 forward primers for TCR Vbeta segments and 13 reverse primers for TCR Jbeta segments was used. The clones in this table, taken by TCRdb from immuneACCESS, are in-frame only. Not every clone is retained; where verified, under half of the shortfall comes from an unresolved V gene, and the cause of the rest is unknown. A total of a few hundred thousand clones appear in this sample, about 66% of them only once. 2% to 2.5% of the sample goes to the ten largest clones. Sequenced material: PBMCs. These receptors were obtained from a female donor in good health and CMV-seronegative.

This clone was observed a handful of times. This sequence joins TRBV30 and TRBJ1-1; 7 positions agree with TRBD1. The V gene end was trimmed by 2 bases and the J gene end by 3 bases; junction bases not matched to a gene: 9. This CDR3 region has 15 residues. The germline V gene encodes CDR1 GTSNPN and CDR2 SVGIG (reference sequence). CDR3 protein: CAWSNPQGFYTEAFF. As DNA, the CDR3 is TGTGCCTGGAGTAACCCACAGGGGTTCTACACTGAAGCTTTCTTT.

Only a few counts were recorded for this clone. V is TRBV10-1 and J is TRBJ2-5; 13 bases map to TRBD2. Matching the DNA end better, TRBJ2-7 makes the J call doubtful. The germline gives CDR1 WNHNN, CDR2 SYGVQD (reference sequence). The CDR3 has 15 residues. CDR3 in amino acids: CASSRGTSGTYEQYF. The CDR3 nucleotides read TGCGCCAGCAGTAGGGGGACTAGCGGGACCTACGAGCAGTACTTC.

CDR3 in amino acids: CAGRGGTQYF. In DNA, the CDR3 is TGTGCCGGCCGGGGTGGGACCCAGTACTTC. The chain has TRBV2 and TRBJ2-5; possibly TRBD2 for D (5 bases). V lost 11 bases and J lost 7, with 11 bases in between. The CDR3 is 10 amino acids. CDR1 and CDR2 (germline): SNHLY, FYNNEI.

The chain joins TRBV19 to TRBJ2-4; 10 bases agree with TRBD2. CDR3 length: 16 amino acids. The germline V gene has CDR1 LNHDA and CDR2 SQIVND (reference sequence). V trimming: 4 bases; J trimming: 3 bases; junction bases outside the gene matches: 6. This CDR3 is CASSNLAGVGKNIQYF. The CDR3 coding sequence is TGTGCCAGTAGTAACCTAGCGGGAGTTGGCAAAAACATTCAGTACTTC.

The chain joins TRBV4-1 to TRBJ2-1, with 9 positions matching TRBD2. The CDR3 runs to 17 residues. CDR1 and CDR2 (germline): MGHRA, YSYEKL. J was trimmed by 5 bases and V by 0 bases; bases with no gene match: 8. CDR3 coding DNA: TGCGCCAGCAGCCAAGACTCCGGCCTAGCGGGACACAATGAGCAGTTCTTC. Translating it yields CASSQDSGLAGHNEQFF.

This clone was counted a few times. The chain has TRBV18 and TRBJ2-7; 12 bases agree with TRBD1. There are 15 residues in the CDR3. Trimming at V came to 2 bases and at J to 5 bases, leaving 4 bases not matched to a gene. Germline CDR1 and CDR2: KGHSH and LQKENI. This chain's CDR3 is CASSPGTGGGHEQYF. For the CDR3, the DNA is TGTGCCAGCTCACCAGGGACAGGGGGCGGCCACGAGCAGTACTTC.

This chain connects TRBV19 to TRBJ1-1; D unclear. The V end lost 0 bases, the J end lost 6 bases, and 11 bases lay between the germline ends. The CDR3 has 14 residues. Germline V gives CDR1 LNHDA, CDR2 SQIVND (reference sequence). The CDR3 is CASSIDSQRSEAFF. The CDR3 nucleotides are TGTGCCAGTAGTATAGATAGCCAGCGGTCTGAAGCTTTCTTT.

V gene TRBV6-5 combines with J gene TRBJ2-2; possible D gene TRBD1, 6 bases. Germline V gene data show CDR1 as MNHEY and CDR2 as SVGAGI. This CDR3 spans 16 amino acids. The V and J ends lost 4 bases and 6 bases respectively, with 18 bases between them. The DNA for the CDR3 is TGTGCCAGCAGTTCACAGACCGGGACAATGTCCGGGGAGCTGTTTTTT. This sequence encodes CASSSQTGTMSGELFF.

In its sample, this clone was seen once. V and J are TRBV27 and TRBJ1-1; unclear D gene. V was cut by 5 bases and J by 2 bases, with 21 bases left in between. CDR1 is MNHEY, CDR2 SMNVEV, per germline (reference sequence). The CDR3 has 17 amino acids. The CDR3 here is CASSPPLTFGSNTEAFF. The CDR3 region has the DNA TGTGCCAGCAGTCCCCCCCTGACATTCGGGAGCAACACTGAAGCTTTCTTT.

The chain employs TRBV6-5 and TRBJ1-1; D remains unclear. Trimming cost V 5 bases and J 6 bases, with 19 bases left between them. Germline V gene lookup returns CDR1 MNHEY and CDR2 SVGAGI. This CDR3 is 15 amino acids long. The CDR3 DNA reads TGTGCCAGCAGTCCTATTTTTACGGGGAGAGCTGAAGCTTTCTTT. It encodes CASSPIFTGRAEAFF.

This clone has more than one count but fewer than ten. This chain connects TRBV11-3 to TRBJ1-1; the match to TRBD1 covers 7 bases. Germline V lookup: CDR1 SGHNT, CDR2 YENEEA. V shed 3 bases and J 5 bases; nucleotides not matched to a gene: 6. The CDR3 length is 14 residues. CDR3 in amino acids: CASSLTRGETEAFF. The DNA for the CDR3 is TGTGCCAGCAGCTTGACCAGGGGGGAAACTGAAGCTTTCTTT. Full variable domain (outside the CDR3, taken from reference TRBV11-3 and TRBJ1-1): EAGVVQSPRYKIIEKKQPVAFWCNPISGHNTLYWYLQNLGQGPELLIRYENEEAVDDSQLPKDRFSAERLKGVDSTLKIQPAELGDSAVYLCASSLTRGETEAFFGQGTRLTVV.

The chain joins TRBV6-5 to TRBJ1-2; 7 bases are shared with TRBD1. V shed 7 bases and J 4 bases; nucleotides not matched to a gene: 6. Germline V gene data show CDR1 as MNHEY and CDR2 as SVGAGI. The CDR3 consists of 13 residues. CDR3 nucleotides: TGTGCCAGCACCCGGGGACAGTCCTATGGCTACACCTTC. Residues: CASTRGQSYGYTF.

About this clone itself: Other DNA sequences of this sample code for an identical CDR3. This chain uses TRBV19 with TRBJ1-5, with D unresolved. Trimming removed 3 bases at V and 0 bases at J, with 3 bases between. CDR1 LNHDA and CDR2 SQIVND come from the germline V gene (reference sequence). The CDR3 sequence is 13 residues long. DNA of the CDR3: TGTGCCAGTAGTATCTCTAGCAATCAGCCCCAGCATTTT. The encoded protein is CASSISSNQPQHF. The variable domain in full, completed from reference TRBV19 and TRBJ1-5, reads DGGITQSPKYLFRKEGQNVTLSCEQNLNHDAMYWYRQDPGQGLRLIYYSQIVNDFQKGDIAEGYSVSREKKESFPLTVTSAQKNPTAFYLCASSISSNQPQHFGDGTRLSIL.

The rearrangement joins TRBV5-4 to TRBJ2-3, with D possibly matching TRBD1 (6 bases). This CDR3 has 13 residues. Trimming removed 4 bases from V and 6 bases from J, with 12 bases in between. Germline V gene data show CDR1 as SGHNT and CDR2 as YYREEE (reference sequence). In DNA, the CDR3 is TGTGCCAGCAGCCAAACAGGGACCGATACGCAGTATTTT. Translating gives CASSQTGTDTQYF.